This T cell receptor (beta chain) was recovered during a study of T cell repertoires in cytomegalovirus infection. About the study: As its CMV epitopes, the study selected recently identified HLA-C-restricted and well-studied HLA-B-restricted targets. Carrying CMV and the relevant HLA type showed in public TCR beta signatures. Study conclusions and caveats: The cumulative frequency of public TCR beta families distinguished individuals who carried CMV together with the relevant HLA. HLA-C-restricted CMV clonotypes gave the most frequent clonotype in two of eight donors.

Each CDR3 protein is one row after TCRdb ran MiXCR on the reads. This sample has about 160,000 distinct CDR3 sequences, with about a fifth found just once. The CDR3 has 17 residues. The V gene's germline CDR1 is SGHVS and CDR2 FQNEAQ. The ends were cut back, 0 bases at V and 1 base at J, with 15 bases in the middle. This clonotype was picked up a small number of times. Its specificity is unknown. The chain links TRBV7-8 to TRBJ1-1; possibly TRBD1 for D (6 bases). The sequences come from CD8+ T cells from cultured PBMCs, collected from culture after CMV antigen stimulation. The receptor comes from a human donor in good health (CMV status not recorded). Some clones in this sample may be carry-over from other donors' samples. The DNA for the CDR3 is TGTGCCAGCAGCTTAGCGGTGGGGGGCGAGGGGAACACTGAAGCTTTCTTT. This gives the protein CASSLAVGGEGNTEAFF.